Presented here are 17 T cell receptor beta chains from one specimen sequenced in a study of blood T cell repertoires in COVID-19 (dated by TCRdb to 2020 to 2021). The library was prepared using the immunoSEQ multiplex PCR assay. This is the immuneACCESS table as TCRdb keeps it, with only in-frame sequences that have V and J called. A part of the clones is gone; compared with another copy, unresolved V genes explain less than half, and the rest is unexplained. The sample table records about 130,000 clones; nearly 70% of these occur just once. The biggest ten clones account for around 1.8% of the sample. Sequenced sample: peripheral blood. The receptors stem from a woman in her seventies with acute or convalescent COVID-19.

In regard to this clone: This same CDR3 is encoded by further DNA sequences in the sample. V is TRBV2 and J is TRBJ1-2, with D unresolved. The CDR3 has 13 residues. Germline CDR1 is SNHLY and CDR2 is FYNNEI. V was shortened by 0 bases and J by 8 bases, with 10 bases between the two germline ends. The CDR3: CASSEALPGGYTF. The CDR3, as DNA: TGTGCCAGCAGTGAAGCGCTTCCGGGGGGCTACACCTTC.

The chain joins TRBV29-1 to TRBJ2-7; D remains ambiguous. The CDR3 has 11 amino acids. Germline values: CDR1 SQVTM, CDR2 ANQGSEA. Trimming removed 3 bases at V and 2 bases at J, with 5 bases between. CDR3 sequence reads: CSVESTYEQYF. The CDR3 region has the DNA TGCAGCGTTGAGTCTACCTACGAGCAGTACTTC.

The V gene is TRBV6-5, the J gene TRBJ2-6; D perhaps matches TRBD1 (6 bases). Germline V gene sequence: CDR1 MNHEY, CDR2 SVGAGI. Trimming removed 7 bases at V and 8 bases at J, with 9 bases between. CDR3 length: 12 amino acids. The DNA of the CDR3 is TGTGCCAGCACTACAGGGACCAACGTCCTGACTTTC. Encoded protein: CASTTGTNVLTF.

This clone was counted a few times. The sample has other DNA sequences that encode this CDR3 too. This chain links TRBV29-1 with TRBJ2-2; a weak D match, TRBD2 (5 bases). The CDR3 consists of 13 residues. V was shortened by 6 bases and J by 4 bases, with 12 bases between the two germline ends. Germline V CDR1 and CDR2: SQVTM, ANQGSEA. CDR3 region: CSVGSGPTGELFF. For the CDR3, the DNA is TGCAGCGTGGGGAGCGGACCCACCGGGGAGCTGTTTTTT.

This rearrangement joins TRBV11-2 to TRBJ2-1, with D possibly TRBD1 on 6 matching bases. Germline values: CDR1 SGHAT, CDR2 FQNNGV. The CDR3 extends over 13 amino acids. The V end was cut by 11 bases, the J end by 7 bases, with 18 bases between. The CDR3 DNA sequence: TGTGCCTCAACAGCGGATAGGGGGAATGAGCAGTTCTTC. Translation: CASTADRGNEQFF.

The rearrangement joins TRBV7-2 to TRBJ1-3; 9 bases are shared with TRBD1. Germline CDR1 reads SGHTA; CDR2 reads FQGNSA. V lost 4 bases to trimming and J lost 2 bases; unmatched junction nucleotides: 6. The CDR3 contains 16 residues. CDR3 region: CASSSHRGRAGNTIYF. In DNA, the CDR3 is TGTGCCAGCAGCTCCCACAGGGGGCGCGCTGGAAACACCATATATTTT.

The V and J genes are TRBV12-5 and TRBJ1-2, with TRBD1 as a possible D gene (6 bases). V was clipped by 2 bases and J by 5 bases, with 21 bases between them. Germline CDR1 is LGHNT and CDR2 is FRNRAP. CDR3 length equals 17 residues. CDR3 bases: TGTGCTAGTGGTTTGCTCCCTCCCCAACAGGGTGAATATGGCTACACCTTC. Its protein product is CASGLLPPQQGEYGYTF.

This clone was seen more than once but under ten times. The chain joins TRBV11-2 to TRBJ2-7, with 13 bases aligning to TRBD2. In germline, CDR1 is SGHAT, CDR2 FQNNGV. CDR3 length: 17 residues. After removal of 1 base from V and 0 bases from J, the junction contained 3 bases not matched to a gene. This chain's CDR3 is CASSLALAGGLSYEQYF. The CDR3 DNA reads TGTGCCAGCAGCTTAGCACTAGCGGGAGGGCTCTCCTACGAGCAGTACTTC.

The chain recombines TRBV2 with TRBJ1-4; 7 bases fit TRBD1. The CDR3 length is 14 residues. The germline gives CDR1 SNHLY, CDR2 FYNNEI. After removal of 1 base from V and 5 bases from J, the junction contained 1 base not matched to a gene. CDR3 amino acids: CASSEGTGNEKLFF. CDR3 in DNA: TGTGCCAGCAGTGAAGGGACAGGAAATGAAAAACTGTTTTTT.

The chain uses TRBV5-5 and TRBJ1-2; 7 bases agree with TRBD1. The V and J ends lost 5 bases and 2 bases, in that order; junction bases with no gene match: 6. The CDR3 consists of 14 residues. The germline V gene encodes CDR1 SGHKS and CDR2 YYEKEE (reference sequence). In DNA form, the CDR3 reads TGTGCCAGCAGTCGGCAACAGGGGAACTATGGCTACACCTTC. As protein: CASSRQQGNYGYTF.

On this clone itself: Other DNA sequences from this sample encode an identical CDR3 as well. V and J are TRBV29-1 and TRBJ2-5; TRBD2 aligns across 10 bases. V was pared by 2 bases and J by 3 bases, with 0 bases of the junction left unmatched. This CDR3 region has 13 residues. Germline V gene data show CDR1 as SQVTM and CDR2 as ANQGSEA. The DNA of the CDR3 is TGCAGCGTTGAACTAGCGGGGGAAGAGACCCAGTACTTC. This codes for CSVELAGEETQYF.

This chain joins TRBV6-5 and TRBJ1-2, with 7 bases fitting TRBD1. CDR1 is MNHEY and CDR2 is SVGAGI in the germline V gene. With V trimmed by 2 bases and J by 4 bases, 4 bases remained unmatched. The CDR3 length is 14 residues. The CDR3 region is CASSYHRGGYGYTF. Written as DNA, the CDR3 is TGTGCCAGCAGTTACCACAGGGGCGGCTATGGCTACACCTTC.

The V and J genes are TRBV28 and TRBJ2-7, with 9 positions matching TRBD1. The CDR3 spans 13 residues. Germline V CDR1 and CDR2: MDHEN, SYDVKM. Trimming removed 6 bases from V and 7 bases from J; junction bases left unmatched: 7. CDR3 sequence: CASSGTGGPEQYF. CDR3 nucleotide sequence: TGTGCCAGCAGCGGAACAGGGGGCCCTGAGCAGTACTTC.

V gene TRBV4-2 combines with J gene TRBJ2-5; D not resolved. This CDR3 has 11 residues. Germline V CDR1 and CDR2: LGHNA, YNFKEQ. V lost 4 bases to trimming and J lost 5 bases, with 5 bases between them. The chain's CDR3 is CASSLQETQYF. The CDR3 nucleotides are TGTGCCAGCAGCCTTCAGGAGACCCAGTACTTC.

The chain is built from TRBV9 and TRBJ2-6, with 9 nucleotides matching TRBD1. Germline trimming cut 0 bases from V and 11 bases from J; bases unmatched to any gene: 6. Germline V gene data show CDR1 as SGDLS and CDR2 as YYNGEE. This CDR3 spans 15 amino acids. CDR3 sequence reads: CASSVASQGADVLTF. Written as DNA, the CDR3 is TGTGCCAGCAGCGTAGCTTCACAGGGGGCAGACGTCCTGACTTTC.

The table lists this clone with a few counts. This sequence joins TRBV20-1 and TRBJ1-4; 7 nucleotides align to TRBD1. This CDR3 has 11 residues. The V and J ends lost 6 bases and 10 bases, in that order; junction bases with no gene match: 5. Germline V gene lookup returns CDR1 DFQATT and CDR2 SNEGSKA (reference sequence). The CDR3 DNA is TGCAGTGCCGTACAGGGGACAAAACTGTTTTTT. Residues: CSAVQGTKLFF.

V gene TRBV24-1 combines with J gene TRBJ2-1; 10 bases are a match to TRBD2. The CDR3 is made up of 14 amino acids. Germline V gene data show CDR1 as KGHDR and CDR2 as SFDVKD. Losses at the gene ends were 9 bases for V and 5 bases for J; bases not matched to a gene: 6. This chain's CDR3 is CATRAGGPDNEQFF. CDR3 coding DNA: TGTGCCACCCGAGCGGGAGGGCCTGACAATGAGCAGTTCTTC.